The clone carrying this T cell receptor (beta chain) was seen more than once but under ten times. The antigen is unknown. This entry comes from a study of early T cells in non-severe SARS-CoV-2 infection. The wider study: Sequencing of bulk RNA from unsorted whole blood was done, without chain pairing. Regarding the study as a whole: Anti-spike CD8 specificities were favored by VDJdb matching, whose results missed private and CD4 specificities.

CDR3 length: 14 amino acids. V shed 0 bases and J shed 6 bases, with 9 bases lying between them. CDR1 is KGHSH and CDR2 is LQKENI in the germline V gene. Unique molecular identifiers were added to individual cDNA molecules. Each CDR3 protein is one row after TCRdb ran MiXCR on the 5' RACE reads. The sample records about 64,000 distinct CDR3 sequences, about 19% being singletons. The sequencing here drew on whole blood, taken at baseline. The gene calls are TRBV18 and TRBJ1-5; D unclear. This TCR was sampled from an adult who was a healthcare worker with PCR-confirmed SARS-CoV-2 infection or an uninfected control (not recorded which). The CDR3 sequence is CASSPPGGLQPQHF. The CDR3 region has the DNA TGTGCCAGCTCACCACCGGGTGGGCTTCAGCCCCAGCATTTT.